The clone carrying this T cell receptor beta chain was detected many times. The antigen is unknown. V gave up 2 bases and J gave up 1 base; unmatched junction bases: 9. This CDR3 region has 17 residues. CDR1 is SEHNR, CDR2 FQNEAQ, per germline (reference sequence). The data stem from a study of T cell responses to AZD1222 COVID-19 vaccine. Study findings and constraints: Two doses of AZD1222 preceded a rise in Spike-specific TCR breadth and depth. Nearly half of spike-specific TCRs reportedly target unmutated variant regions. No day 14 peak samples; only post-peak repertoires were characterized.

Clones were sequenced by immunoSEQ multiplex PCR, and TCRdb holds only the in-frame ones, with some missing. The profile shows some 74,000 clones, 70% to 90% of them singletons. The chain recombines TRBV7-9 with TRBJ1-2; TRBD1 matches at 8 bases. The sequences come from peripheral blood, collected 28 days after the second AZD1222 dose. The clonotype comes from an adult who received the AZD1222 COVID-19 vaccine. CDR3 sequence: CASSLKAGGTNNYGYTF. CDR3 DNA sequence: TGTGCCAGCAGCTTAAAGGCAGGGGGCACCAATAACTATGGCTACACCTTC.